These 13 T cell receptor beta chains were sequenced from one sample in a study of shared T cell receptors in the human thymus (dated by TCRdb to the early 2020s). The method was the immunoSEQ multiplex PCR assay. The table was pulled from immuneACCESS by TCRdb, which kept in-frame rearrangements only. Such tables lose some clones; where checked, under half of the loss comes from unresolved V genes, and the rest has no known cause. This sample is represented by just under 550,000 clones; around 78% of them were singletons. The top ten clonotypes cover roughly 0.013% of the sample. Separately, the same data were catalogued under a study of human thymus T cells.

Sequenced input: thymocytes. The receptors originated from a boy younger than two with a congenital heart defect. Donor details come from another sample of the same person, matched by shared clones.

This clone appeared a few times. The gene calls are TRBV11-2 and TRBJ2-5, with D perhaps TRBD1 (5 bases). Germline V gives CDR1 SGHAT, CDR2 FQNNGV. V lost 1 base and J lost 11, with 17 bases in between. This CDR3 is built from 14 residues. The CDR3 sequence is CASSLGGQSAEQYF. The CDR3 DNA sequence: TGTGCCAGCAGCTTAGGGGGCCAGTCCGCGGAGCAGTACTTC.

This clone was observed a few times. V usage is TRBV11-2 and J usage is TRBJ2-3, with unresolved D. Trimming left V 3 bases short and J 1 base short, with 17 bases between. CDR1 is SGHAT, CDR2 FQNNGV, per germline. The CDR3 runs to 17 residues. DNA of the CDR3: TGTGCCAGCAGCTTTACCACTGGGCAGTCTTGCACAGATACGCAGTATTTT. It translates to CASSFTTGQSCTDTQYF.

The chain links TRBV7-2 to TRBJ2-7; 10 bases align to TRBD2. Germline V gives CDR1 SGHTA, CDR2 FQGNSA. The CDR3 length is 15 residues. Trimming took 5 bases from V and 2 from J; bases not matched to a gene: 6. The CDR3 spells CASSKTSGLPYEQYF. In DNA form, the CDR3 reads TGTGCCAGCAGCAAGACTAGCGGGCTCCCCTACGAGCAGTACTTC.

This rearrangement joins TRBV7-8 to TRBJ2-5; 7 nucleotides line up with TRBD1. Germline V CDR1 and CDR2: SGHVS, FQNEAQ. V shed 4 bases, J shed 2 bases, and the junction held 7 bases outside the gene matches. The CDR3 is 15 residues long. This chain's CDR3 is CASSSSPGQQETQYF. DNA for the CDR3: TGTGCCAGCAGCTCCAGTCCGGGACAGCAAGAGACCCAGTACTTC.

The J gene is TRBJ2-3, the V gene TRBV4-2, with 10 bases identical to TRBD2. This CDR3 contains 17 residues. Germline trimming cut 3 bases from V and 2 bases from J; bases unmatched to any gene: 8. CDR1 is LGHNA, CDR2 YNFKEQ, per germline. CDR3 nucleotides: TGTGCCAGCAGCCATCCGGGGACTAGCGTTAACACAGATACGCAGTATTTT. Translating it yields CASSHPGTSVNTDTQYF.

The chain has TRBV5-6 and TRBJ2-7; TRBD1 agrees at 8 bases. The germline CDR1 and CDR2 sequences are SGHDT and YYEEEE. This CDR3 spans 14 amino acids. V was pared by 4 bases and J by 3 bases, with 6 bases of the junction left unmatched. The CDR3 protein is CASSPGQGFYEQYF. As DNA, the CDR3 is TGTGCCAGCAGCCCAGGACAGGGTTTCTACGAGCAGTACTTC.

This chain connects TRBV27 to TRBJ1-5; 7 positions match TRBD1. Per germline, CDR1 MNHEY and CDR2 SMNVEV (reference sequence). V was clipped by 5 bases and J by 6 bases; unmatched bases: 13. The CDR3 is made up of 16 amino acids. CDR3 sequence (DNA): TGTGCCAGCAGTAGAACAACAGGGGAAGGAGGTCAGCCCCAGCATTTT. It is translated as CASSRTTGEGGQPQHF.

The chain uses TRBV7-9 and TRBJ1-2, with a tentative D call TRBD1 (5 bases). V lost 11 bases to trimming and J lost 4 bases, with 17 bases between them. CDR1 is SEHNR and CDR2 is FQNEAQ in the germline V gene (reference sequence). The CDR3 length is 13 residues. In nucleotides, the CDR3 is TGTGCCCACCCGGACGGGGGAGCCTATGGCTACACCTTC. The encoded protein is CAHPDGGAYGYTF.

A few counts support this clone. This sequence joins TRBV4-1 and TRBJ2-1, with D possibly TRBD2 on 6 matching bases. CDR1 MGHRA and CDR2 YSYEKL come from the germline V gene. Trimming removed 3 bases at V and 9 bases at J, with 18 bases between. The CDR3 sequence is 15 residues long. CDR3 sequence reads: CASSHDGAAGGEQFF. In DNA, the CDR3 is TGCGCCAGCAGCCACGATGGGGCTGCCGGGGGTGAGCAGTTCTTC.

This clone turned up a few times. The rearrangement links TRBV19 to TRBJ2-2, with D perhaps matching TRBD2 (5 bases). V was pared by 5 bases and J by 8 bases, with 6 bases between. Germline V lookup: CDR1 LNHDA, CDR2 SQIVND (reference sequence). The CDR3 is made up of 11 amino acids. The CDR3 coding sequence is TGTGCCAGTAGTGGACTGGGGGAGCTGTTTTTT. Amino acid sequence: CASSGLGELFF. Full variable domain (missing parts from reference TRBV19 and TRBJ2-2): DGGITQSPKYLFRKEGQNVTLSCEQNLNHDAMYWYRQDPGQGLRLIYYSQIVNDFQKGDIAEGYSVSREKKESFPLTVTSAQKNPTAFYLCASSGLGELFFGEGSRLTVL.

The chain joins TRBV25-1 to TRBJ2-5; TRBD1 matches 7 bases. Trimming cost V 7 bases and J 2 bases; bases outside gene matches: 10. The length of the CDR3 is 15 residues. Germline V gene sequence: CDR1 MGHDK, CDR2 SYGVNS. CDR3 bases: TGTGCCAGCATTTCGACAGGGACCTCTCAAGAGACCCAGTACTTC. Translated: CASISTGTSQETQYF. Combining the CDR3 with reference TRBV25-1 and TRBJ2-5 gives the whole variable domain EADIYQTPRYLVIGTGKKITLECSQTMGHDKMYWYQQDPGMELHLIHYSYGVNSTEKGDLSSESTVSRIRTEHFPLTLESARPSHTSQYLCASISTGTSQETQYFGPGTRLLVL.

The CDR3 here is CASSGGTAVVNTEAFF. The CDR3, as DNA: TGTGCCAGCTCAGGAGGGACAGCCGTTGTGAACACTGAAGCTTTCTTT. The V gene is TRBV18, the J gene TRBJ1-1; 7 positions agree with TRBD1. The CDR3 contains 16 residues. Germline CDR1 KGHSH, CDR2 LQKENI. Germline trimming cut 5 bases from V and 0 bases from J; bases unmatched to any gene: 9.

The rearrangement joins TRBV11-2 to TRBJ2-6; D is unresolved. The V and J ends lost 8 bases and 2 bases respectively, with 10 bases between them. This CDR3 contains 14 residues. CDR1 is SGHAT and CDR2 is FQNNGV in the germline V gene. CDR3 region: CASSVFTGANVLTF. CDR3 DNA: TGTGCCAGCTCCGTATTTACTGGGGCCAACGTCCTGACTTTC.